This TCR beta chain was recovered during a study of blood T cells in healthy people across ages. Study as a whole: About one barcoded beta molecule per two T cells was the capture yield of template switching.

The use of a sample-barcoded 5' primer and a J-beta primer mix characterized a second PCR of roughly 6 to 11 cycles. A single record per CDR3 protein comes from TCRdb applying MiXCR to the 5' RACE reads. Of roughly 1,800,000 distinct CDR3 sequences detected, just under 50% appear once; the ten largest clones hold around 2.1%. On this clonotype: Antigen unknown.

Study findings and constraints: Both naive CD4+ cell counts and diversity were greater in long-lived donors than in aged donors.

The V gene end was trimmed by 8 bases and the J gene end by 5 bases; junction bases not matched to a gene: 11. This CDR3 spans 14 amino acids. Germline lookup yields CDR1 MGHRA and CDR2 YSYEKL. Extraction yielded at least 5 micrograms of total RNA per sample. The sequence was obtained from a woman aged 35 to 49 in good health. The chain couples TRBV4-1 to TRBJ2-5, with 7 bases identical to TRBD2. Sequences were obtained from blood. CDR3 coding DNA: TGCGCCAGCCGACAGACTAGCCCGGACGAGACCCAGTACTTC. This sequence encodes CASRQTSPDETQYF.